A single sample is the source of the 27 T cell receptor beta chains below, sequenced in a study of shared clonotypes between healthy human individuals. This table comes from immunoSEQ multiplex PCR, and its TCRdb copy is limited to in-frame clones, with some not included. Of 2 million to 2.5 million clones in the sample, 80% to 95% were seen once. Sequencing was carried out using naive CD4+ T cells from PBMCs. Subset: CD45RA+ positively selected. The receptors shown here come from a man aged 18 to 30 in good health. Some clones in this sample may be carry-over from other donors' samples.

This chain uses TRBV7-2 with TRBJ2-7, with D possibly matching TRBD2 (5 bases). The germline gives CDR1 SGHTA, CDR2 FQGNSA. V lost 0 bases to trimming and J lost 4 bases, with 13 bases between them. The CDR3 totals 15 residues. The CDR3 coding sequence is TGTGCCAGCAGCTTAGCGGGAGCCCAATTTTACGAGCAGTACTTC. Residues: CASSLAGAQFYEQYF.

CDR3 coding DNA: TGTGCCAGCCGGGGACAGGGGGCCCTAATCGAGCAGTACTTC. As protein: CASRGQGALIEQYF. The chain is built from TRBV28 and TRBJ2-7; TRBD1 agrees at 12 bases. The CDR3 runs 14 residues. Germline V gene data show CDR1 as MDHEN and CDR2 as SYDVKM. Trimming removed 8 bases from V and 6 bases from J; junction bases left unmatched: 8. The variable domain in full, completed from reference TRBV28 and TRBJ2-7, reads DVKVTQSSRYLVKRTGEKVFLECVQDMDHENMFWYRQDPGLGLRLIYFSYDVKMKEKGDIPEGYSVSREKKERFSLILESASTNQTSMYLCASRGQGALIEQYFGPGTRLTVT.

This chain joins TRBV19 and TRBJ1-5; TRBD1 matches at 7 bases. Germline V lookup: CDR1 LNHDA, CDR2 SQIVND (reference sequence). This CDR3 region has 18 residues. The J segment lost 5 bases and the V segment lost 5 bases, leaving 18 bases of the junction unmatched. The CDR3 reads CASSVKSFGTAGDQPQHF. CDR3 coding DNA: TGTGCCAGTAGTGTAAAATCATTTGGGACAGCCGGGGATCAGCCCCAGCATTTT.

The chain joins TRBV4-1 to TRBJ1-5, with D possibly matching TRBD1 (5 bases). Germline V gives CDR1 MGHRA, CDR2 YSYEKL. This CDR3 region has 13 residues. V dropped 3 bases and J dropped 5 bases, with 8 bases sitting between them. The CDR3 spells CASSHDSHQPQHF. DNA of the CDR3: TGCGCCAGCAGCCATGACAGCCATCAGCCCCAGCATTTT.

On this clone: At one end the junction does not follow the germline gene, possibly because of a read error. V usage is TRBV19 and J usage is TRBJ2-5; 8 bases map to TRBD2. The CDR3 totals 14 residues. The germline gives CDR1 LNHDA, CDR2 SQIVND (reference sequence). The CDR3 DNA follows: TGTGCCAGCAGTAGTATAGCGGGGCGAGAGACCCAGTACTTC. Amino acids: CASSSIAGRETQYF.

This chain links TRBV23-1 with TRBJ2-3; a weak D match, TRBD1 (5 bases). TRBV23-1 is identified as an open reading frame with a role that is uncertain. This CDR3 region has 12 residues. The CDR3, as DNA: TGCGCTCCCCCACAGGCTGACGGTACGCAGTATTTT. This gives the protein CAPPQADGTQYF.

The count of this clone is one. This chain joins TRBV21-1 and TRBJ1-1; the table calls TRBD1, which could not be checked here. TRBV21-1 is noted as a pseudogene. The CDR3 extends over 13 amino acids. The CDR3, as DNA: TGTGCCAGCACCCTAGACAGGGAAACTGAAGCTTTCTTT. Its protein is CASTLDRETEAFF.

The genes are TRBV10-3 and TRBJ2-2; no clear D. CDR1 is ENHRY and CDR2 is SYGVKD in the germline V gene. V shed 8 bases and J shed 4 bases, with 20 bases lying between them. CDR3 length: 16 amino acids. Written as DNA, the CDR3 is TGTGCCATCCCAGGATCCACCCAACCAAGCACCGGGGAGCTGTTTTTT. Amino acids: CAIPGSTQPSTGELFF.

This clone has a single count. The genes are TRBV7-9 and TRBJ2-7, with 7 positions matching TRBD1. The CDR3 is made up of 16 amino acids. V trimming: 5 bases; J trimming: 3 bases; junction bases outside the gene matches: 13. The germline V gene encodes CDR1 SEHNR and CDR2 FQNEAQ (reference sequence). As DNA, the CDR3 is TGTGCCAGCAGCCGGGTTGTAGCGACAGGGCTCTACGAGCAGTACTTC. Its protein is CASSRVVATGLYEQYF. Complete variable domain (other parts from reference TRBV7-9 and TRBJ2-7): DTGVSQNPRHKITKRGQNVTFRCDPISEHNRLYWYRQTLGQGPEFLTYFQNEAQLEKSRLLSDRFSAERPKGSFSTLEIQRTEQGDSAMYLCASSRVVATGLYEQYFGPGTRLTVT.

The gene calls are TRBV6-6 and TRBJ2-3; D unresolved. With 6 bases removed from V and 6 bases from J, the gap between germline ends came to 7 bases. Germline V lookup: CDR1 MNHNY, CDR2 SVGAGI (reference sequence). This CDR3 comprises 11 residues. CDR3 residues: CASSAWDTQYF. The CDR3 DNA reads as TGTGCCAGCAGCGCTTGGGATACGCAGTATTTT.

The chain links TRBV6-1 to TRBJ2-5; possibly TRBD2 for D (5 bases). Trimming took off 8 bases at V and 1 base at J, with 8 bases between the two ends. The CDR3 length is 12 residues. Germline V gene data show CDR1 as MNHNS and CDR2 as SASEGT. The CDR3 spells CASPGVQETQYF. The DNA for the CDR3 is TGTGCCAGCCCCGGGGTCCAAGAGACCCAGTACTTC.

The gene calls are TRBV28 and TRBJ1-3; D possibly corresponds to TRBD1 (5 bases). With 5 bases removed from V and 4 bases from J, the gap between germline ends came to 21 bases. Germline CDR1 MDHEN, CDR2 SYDVKM. This CDR3 comprises 17 residues. CDR3 loop: CASSPLGEGISGNTIYF. In nucleotides, the CDR3 is TGTGCCAGCAGTCCCCTAGGAGAGGGGATTTCGGGAAACACCATATATTTT.

Of note for this clone: This sample includes further DNA sequences coding for the same CDR3. The gene calls are TRBV9 and TRBJ2-5, with 12 bases aligning to TRBD2. The V segment lost 0 bases and the J segment 5 bases; nucleotides outside the gene matches: 2. This CDR3 comprises 15 residues. CDR1 is SGDLS, CDR2 YYNGEE, per germline. The CDR3 region is CASSVGLAGVETQYF. The CDR3 DNA sequence: TGTGCCAGCAGCGTAGGACTAGCGGGAGTGGAGACCCAGTACTTC.

This chain uses TRBV7-2 with TRBJ2-3, with 8 bases matching TRBD2. V gave up 3 bases and J gave up 0 bases; unmatched junction bases: 5. CDR3 length: 16 amino acids. CDR1 and CDR2 from the germline V gene are SGHTA and FQGNSA. CDR3: CASSFSSGLSTDTQYF. The CDR3 DNA is TGTGCCAGCAGCTTTTCTAGCGGGCTTAGCACAGATACGCAGTATTTT.

The genes are TRBV4-2 and TRBJ1-2; D not resolved. CDR1 and CDR2 (germline): LGHNA, YNFKEQ. The V end lost 6 bases, the J end lost 4 bases, and 9 bases lay between the germline ends. The CDR3 spans 12 residues. The CDR3 protein is CASSGSFYGYTF. The CDR3 DNA reads as TGTGCCAGCAGTGGATCCTTCTATGGCTACACCTTC.

The chain employs TRBV5-4 and TRBJ1-1; a possible D gene is TRBD1 (5 bases). Germline loops: CDR1 SGHNT, CDR2 YYREEE (reference sequence). V shed 2 bases and J shed 2 bases, with 19 bases lying between them. The CDR3 length is 17 residues. The CDR3 DNA is TGTGCCAGCAGCTTAAATTATCCTGGGACGAAAAACACTGAAGCTTTCTTT. This encodes CASSLNYPGTKNTEAFF.

The rearrangement joins TRBV30 to TRBJ1-2, with D maybe TRBD1 (6 bases). The CDR3 covers 15 residues. Germline loops: CDR1 GTSNPN, CDR2 SVGIG (reference sequence). Between the trimmed V and J ends, which lost 3 bases and 4 bases, there was a span of 18 bases. This CDR3 reads CAWRGAGRFSYGYTF. The CDR3 coding sequence is TGTGCCTGGAGGGGGGCTGGAAGATTCTCCTATGGCTACACCTTC.

The chain is built from TRBV7-3 and TRBJ2-7; the match to TRBD2 covers 8 bases. V trimming: 5 bases; J trimming: 5 bases; junction bases outside the gene matches: 5. Germline CDR1 and CDR2: SGHTA and FQGTGA. The CDR3 consists of 13 residues. The CDR3 DNA reads TGTGCCAGCAGCGTACAAGCGGGAGACGAGCAGTACTTC. This encodes CASSVQAGDEQYF.

The chain combines TRBV28 with TRBJ2-5; 7 nucleotides line up with TRBD2. The CDR3 totals 14 residues. Per germline, CDR1 MDHEN and CDR2 SYDVKM. V was pared by 5 bases and J by 6 bases, with 9 bases of the junction left unmatched. The CDR3 nucleotides read TGTGCCAGCAGTAACAGCGGGACCATCAAGACCCAGTACTTC. Translation: CASSNSGTIKTQYF.

The chain combines TRBV28 with TRBJ1-5, with TRBD1 matching 8 bases. With 3 bases clipped from V and 3 bases from J, the junction kept 7 bases outside the gene matches. Looked up from germline, CDR1 is MDHEN and CDR2 is SYDVKM. The CDR3 covers 16 residues. CDR3 residues: CASSLPGQADNQPQHF. DNA for the CDR3: TGTGCCAGCAGTTTGCCGGGACAGGCTGACAATCAGCCCCAGCATTTT.

J is TRBJ2-3 and V is TRBV7-3; no clear D gene. The CDR3 has 13 residues. Deletions cut 6 bases from V and 0 bases from J, with 7 bases between. CDR1 SGHTA and CDR2 FQGTGA come from the germline V gene. CDR3: CASRLDSTDTQYF. The CDR3, as DNA: TGTGCCAGCAGGTTGGACAGCACAGATACGCAGTATTTT.

The chain links TRBV21-1 to TRBJ1-1. TRBV21-1 is termed a pseudogene. The length of the CDR3 is 13 residues. CDR3 residues: CASGLRKNTEAFF. CDR3 DNA sequence: TGTGCCAGCGGACTGAGAAAGAACACTGAAGCTTTCTTT.

This clone showed up just once. Written as DNA, the CDR3 is TGTGCCAGCTACTCGACAGGGTCGAGTCAGCCCCAGCATTTT. It codes for CASYSTGSSQPQHF. The chain is built from TRBV28 and TRBJ1-5; 7 bases line up with TRBD1. CDR1 is MDHEN, CDR2 SYDVKM, per germline. The CDR3 contains 14 residues. J lost 6 bases, V lost 8 bases, and 10 bases had no gene match. The complete variable domain, with remaining parts taken from reference TRBV28 and TRBJ1-5, reads DVKVTQSSRYLVKRTGEKVFLECVQDMDHENMFWYRQDPGLGLRLIYFSYDVKMKEKGDIPEGYSVSREKKERFSLILESASTNQTSMYLCASYSTGSSQPQHFGDGTRLSIL.

This sequence joins TRBV9 and TRBJ1-1, with unresolved D. The germline CDR1 and CDR2 sequences are SGDLS and YYNGEE. This CDR3 contains 11 residues. V gave up 3 bases and J gave up 11 bases, with 11 bases separating them. The CDR3 spells CASSGGGWAFF. CDR3 sequence (DNA): TGTGCCAGCAGCGGAGGAGGCTGGGCTTTCTTT.

This clone was seen just once. One junction end disagrees with the germline gene, perhaps due to a read error. The CDR3, as DNA: TGTGCCAGCAGTTTATCGAAGCTAGGGGGTATCTGGTTT. Protein sequence: CASSLSKLGGIWF. The chain employs TRBV27 and TRBJ1-1; D may be TRBD1 (6 bases). CDR1 and CDR2 from the germline V gene are MNHEY and SMNVEV (reference sequence). The CDR3 totals 13 residues.

V and J are TRBV5-1 and TRBJ1-2, with a weak D call TRBD1 (5 bases). The CDR3 covers 18 residues. V was trimmed by 0 bases and J by 4 bases, leaving 22 bases between them. Germline-derived CDR1 and CDR2 are SGHRS and YFSETQ. The chain's CDR3 is CASSLVGGTVPPFYGYTF. The CDR3 nucleotides are TGCGCCAGCAGCTTGGTGGGGGGTACAGTACCTCCCTTCTATGGCTACACCTTC. The variable domain in full, completed from reference TRBV5-1 and TRBJ1-2, reads KAGVTQTPRYLIKTRGQQVTLSCSPISGHRSVSWYQQTPGQGLQFLFEYFSETQRNKGNFPGRFSGRQFSNSRSEMNVSTLELGDSALYLCASSLVGGTVPPFYGYTFGSGTRLTVV.

The genes are TRBV7-9 and TRBJ2-1; TRBD1 agrees at 10 bases. The CDR3 has 15 amino acids. In germline, CDR1 is SEHNR, CDR2 FQNEAQ (reference sequence). Losses at the gene ends were 6 bases for V and 5 bases for J; bases not matched to a gene: 7. This CDR3 reads CASRETGGIDNEQFF. Here the CDR3 DNA reads TGTGCCAGCAGAGAGACAGGGGGCATAGACAATGAGCAGTTCTTC. The full variable domain, with the rest looked up from reference TRBV7-9 and TRBJ2-1, is DTGVSQNPRHKITKRGQNVTFRCDPISEHNRLYWYRQTLGQGPEFLTYFQNEAQLEKSRLLSDRFSAERPKGSFSTLEIQRTEQGDSAMYLCASRETGGIDNEQFFGPGTRLTVL.